This T cell receptor beta chain was captured by sequencing in a study of synovial regulatory T cells in juvenile arthritis. Overall study findings and caveats: Across patients, iaTreg TCR repertoires were mostly private, partly shared with synovial Teff and blood CPL. CDR3 overlap with synovial Tregs was higher for iaTregs than other blood Tregs.

Concerning this clone: Its antigen remains unidentified.

Synovial fluid was collected with matched peripheral blood from each patient with active arthritis. Median age roughly 10 years (about 2.1-25); median disease duration about seven years (0.2-19.1). The protocol was immunoSEQ multiplex PCR, while the TCRdb copy is restricted to in-frame clones and leaves out a portion. This specimen shows 1,500 or so clones; the ten leading clones hold 23%. Per germline, CDR1 MNHNY and CDR2 SVGAGI (reference sequence). CDR3 length: 14 amino acids. The coding DNA is unavailable. Input material: Treg cells from the synovium. This clonotype was sampled from a donor younger than 30 with juvenile idiopathic arthritis. The chain couples TRBV6-6 to TRBJ2-5; TCRdb designates TRBD1, a call that cannot be tested without DNA. The CDR3 region is CASSYWVGEETQYF.